This T cell receptor (beta chain) was retrieved from a study of T cell responses to AZD1222 COVID-19 vaccine. Study-level points and caveats: Donors were chiefly white British, with a greater number of females, and clonal diversity was perhaps underestimated. No day 14 peak samples; only post-peak repertoires were characterized. The study identified only five or six AZD1222 recipients as seropositive at baseline. Spike-specific TCR breadth and depth grew following two AZD1222 doses.

V was shortened by 3 bases and J by 6 bases, with 3 bases between the two germline ends. Germline V gene lookup returns CDR1 SGHTA and CDR2 FQGNSA. The CDR3 totals 11 residues. Produced via immunoSEQ multiplex PCR; TCRdb's table is partial and in-frame only. Of 150,000 to 200,000 clones in the sample, roughly nine tenths are singletons; the top ten hold approximately 4%. Comments on this clone: Its cognate antigen is unknown.

The source was peripheral blood, collected 28 days after the second dose of the MenACWY control vaccine. The chain uses TRBV7-2 and TRBJ2-1; no definite D call. The TCR originated in an adult who received the MenACWY meningococcal vaccine as a control. The CDR3 DNA follows: TGTGCCAGCAGCTTGGGCAATGAGCAGTTCTTC. Protein sequence: CASSLGNEQFF.